The 24 T cell receptor beta chains below were found in one sample sequenced in a study of shared clonotypes between healthy human individuals. The data were produced by immunoSEQ multiplex PCR, yet TCRdb's version contains in-frame clones alone and is incomplete. This table has fewer than 2.5 million clones, roughly 93% appearing once. The specimen was naive CD4+ T cells from PBMCs. Documented subset: CD45RA+ positively selected. The receptors shown here come from a man aged 18 to 29 in good health. Some clones in this sample may be carry-over from other donors' samples.

Only a few counts were recorded for this clone. Other DNA sequences in this sample translate to the same CDR3. The J gene is TRBJ1-1, the V gene TRBV20-1; D unclear. This CDR3 comprises 8 residues. The germline V and J ends were trimmed by 6 bases and 8 bases, with 4 bases remaining between them. Germline V gene lookup returns CDR1 DFQATT and CDR2 SNEGSKA (reference sequence). In nucleotides, the CDR3 is TGCAGTGCAGAAGAAGCTTTCTTT. Translated: CSAEEAFF.

The genes are TRBV2 and TRBJ2-3, with 7 bases matching TRBD1. The CDR3 runs 14 residues. V lost 6 bases and J lost 1; bases outside the gene matches: 4. Germline V gives CDR1 SNHLY, CDR2 FYNNEI. This CDR3 is CASRDRRGTDTQYF. CDR3 DNA: TGTGCCAGCAGGGACAGGAGAGGCACAGATACGCAGTATTTT.

The chain uses TRBV6-5 and TRBJ1-2; D uncertain. Trimming took 6 bases from V and 4 from J, leaving 12 bases between them. Germline V gene lookup returns CDR1 MNHEY and CDR2 SVGAGI. This CDR3 has 13 residues. The CDR3: CASRPTWAYGYTF. Written as DNA, the CDR3 is TGTGCCAGCAGGCCGACGTGGGCCTATGGCTACACCTTC.

In the case of this clone: Within the sample, other DNA sequences also encode this same CDR3. The V call is TRBV9, the J call TRBJ2-3; 8 bases agree with TRBD2. Trimming removed 1 base from V and 0 bases from J; junction bases left unmatched: 1. In germline, CDR1 is SGDLS, CDR2 YYNGEE. This CDR3 has 15 amino acids. This CDR3 is CASSVLAGSTDTQYF. In DNA, the CDR3 is TGTGCCAGCAGCGTACTAGCGGGTAGCACAGATACGCAGTATTTT.

The V call is TRBV19, the J call TRBJ2-1; 10 positions match TRBD2. This CDR3 region has 15 residues. V was clipped by 5 bases and J by 10 bases; unmatched bases: 11. Germline values: CDR1 LNHDA, CDR2 SQIVND (reference sequence). CDR3 amino acids: CASSVGAGGIGEQFF. Here the CDR3 DNA reads TGTGCCAGTAGTGTGGGAGCGGGAGGGATCGGGGAGCAGTTCTTC.

The chain joins TRBV2 to TRBJ2-1; 12 bases fit TRBD2. V shed 7 bases, J shed 1 base, and the junction held 5 bases outside the gene matches. The CDR3 extends over 16 amino acids. The V gene's germline CDR1 is SNHLY and CDR2 FYNNEI. The CDR3 nucleotides are TGTGCCAGCACGATTCTAGCGGGAGGGTCCTACAATGAGCAGTTCTTC. Translation gives CASTILAGGSYNEQFF. Full variable domain (rest looked up from reference TRBV2 and TRBJ2-1): EPEVTQTPSHQVTQMGQEVILRCVPISNHLYFYWYRQILGQKVEFLVSFYNNEISEKSEIFDDQFSVERPDGSNFTLKIRSTKLEDSAMYFCASTILAGGSYNEQFFGPGTRLTVL.

The chain carries TRBV7-6 and TRBJ2-6, with D possibly being TRBD1 (5 bases). V was clipped by 5 bases and J by 4 bases, with 12 bases between them. The V gene's germline CDR1 is SGHVS and CDR2 FNYEAQ. The CDR3 runs to 15 residues. This CDR3 is CASSRAGAGANVLTF. CDR3 nucleotide sequence: TGTGCCAGCAGCCGTGCTGGGGCAGGGGCCAACGTCCTGACTTTC.

The chain employs TRBV25-1 and TRBJ1-1; D gene ambiguous. The V end lost 4 bases, the J end lost 1 base, and 13 bases lay between the germline ends. The CDR3 covers 15 residues. Germline V gene sequence: CDR1 MGHDK, CDR2 SYGVNS. The DNA for the CDR3 is TGTGCCAGCAGTGCCGACAATATGGGGAACACTGAAGCTTTCTTT. Translation: CASSADNMGNTEAFF.

A note on this clone: Additional DNA sequences in this sample encode the identical CDR3. This rearrangement joins TRBV28 to TRBJ1-2; TRBD1 might be the D (5 bases). V was clipped by 4 bases and J by 2 bases, with 8 bases between them. The CDR3 runs to 13 residues. Germline CDR1 reads MDHEN; CDR2 reads SYDVKM. CDR3 in DNA: TGTGCCAGCAGTTCCCCAGGGAACTATGGCTACACCTTC. Its protein product is CASSSPGNYGYTF.

The table lists this clone with a count of one. The chain uses TRBV28 and TRBJ2-5; either TRBD1 or TRBD2 may supply D (5 bases each). The germline V gene encodes CDR1 MDHEN and CDR2 SYDVKM. Trimming left V 8 bases short and J 2 bases short, with 18 bases between. The CDR3 totals 15 residues. The CDR3 coding sequence is TGTGCCAGCTCCCTTAGTGGGACGGCACAAGAGACCCAGTACTTC. This sequence encodes CASSLSGTAQETQYF. Using reference TRBV28 and TRBJ2-5 for the parts outside the CDR3, the full variable domain is DVKVTQSSRYLVKRTGEKVFLECVQDMDHENMFWYRQDPGLGLRLIYFSYDVKMKEKGDIPEGYSVSREKKERFSLILESASTNQTSMYLCASSLSGTAQETQYFGPGTRLLVL.

The chain couples TRBV27 to TRBJ2-3; possible D gene TRBD2, 5 bases. V was trimmed by 5 bases and J by 8 bases, leaving 11 bases between them. CDR1 MNHEY and CDR2 SMNVEV come from the germline V gene (reference sequence). This CDR3 contains 12 residues. Here the CDR3 reads CASSPGVGTQYF. CDR3 bases: TGTGCCAGCAGTCCCGGGGTTGGTACGCAGTATTTT.

This rearrangement joins TRBV7-2 to TRBJ2-1; 10 positions agree with TRBD1. The V segment lost 1 base and the J segment 10 bases; nucleotides outside the gene matches: 7. The germline V gene has CDR1 SGHTA and CDR2 FQGNSA. The CDR3 loop spans 15 amino acids. CDR3 nucleotides: TGTGCCAGCAGCTTAGTCGGACAGGGGGGAGGAGAGCAGTTCTTC. This codes for CASSLVGQGGGEQFF.

V and J are TRBV7-6 and TRBJ2-7; D not resolved. The CDR3 runs to 16 residues. CDR1 and CDR2 from the germline V gene are SGHVS and FNYEAQ. V lost 5 bases to trimming and J lost 1 base, with 18 bases between them. Here the CDR3 DNA reads TGTGCCAGCAGCCTAGGCCCCCGGACCCTTTCCTACGAGCAGTACTTC. Its protein product is CASSLGPRTLSYEQYF.

This chain links TRBV19 with TRBJ1-1, with D uncertain. CDR3 length: 16 amino acids. Germline V gene data show CDR1 as LNHDA and CDR2 as SQIVND (reference sequence). Trimming removed 6 bases at V and 7 bases at J, with 24 bases between. The DNA for the CDR3 is TGTGCCAGTAGCTCCCCGGGTTCCCTTGGGCGCTTTGAAGCTTTCTTT. Amino acids: CASSSPGSLGRFEAFF.

This chain links TRBV11-3 with TRBJ2-7; 9 bases line up with TRBD1. Germline V CDR1 and CDR2: SGHNT, YENEEA. With V trimmed by 3 bases and J by 4 bases, 4 bases remained unmatched. This CDR3 spans 14 amino acids. The CDR3 spells CASSLTGQGYEQYF. For the CDR3, the DNA is TGTGCCAGCAGCTTGACGGGACAGGGATACGAGCAGTACTTC.

The gene calls are TRBV28 and TRBJ2-4; TRBD1 matches 10 bases. Germline-derived CDR1 and CDR2 are MDHEN and SYDVKM. CDR3 length: 17 residues. After removal of 5 bases from V and 1 base from J, the junction contained 8 bases not matched to a gene. CDR3 in DNA: TGTGCCAGCAGTGCATTTTCGGGACAGGGGGCCAAAAACATTCAGTACTTC. This sequence encodes CASSAFSGQGAKNIQYF.

In the case of this clone: The identical CDR3 is also encoded by other nucleotide sequences in the sample. This chain connects TRBV9 to TRBJ1-1, with no clear D. The V gene lost 0 bases and the J gene lost 0 bases, with 6 bases spanning the gap. Germline V CDR1 and CDR2: SGDLS, YYNGEE. The CDR3 contains 14 residues. The CDR3 coding sequence is TGTGCCAGCAGCGTAGGGTCTTTGAACACTGAAGCTTTCTTT. Translated: CASSVGSLNTEAFF.

In nucleotides, the CDR3 is TGTGCCAGCAGCTTAGGGGGTCGGGCCCTTTTCCAGCCCCAGCATTTT. It encodes CASSLGGRALFQPQHF. This chain joins TRBV5-8 and TRBJ1-5, with a weak D call TRBD1 (6 bases). The CDR3 loop spans 16 amino acids. The ends were cut back, 2 bases at V and 7 bases at J, with 19 bases in the middle. Germline V gene lookup returns CDR1 SGHTS and CDR2 YDEGEE.

The chain uses TRBV6-5 and TRBJ2-5, with a tentative D call TRBD1 (5 bases). The DNA end is a closer match to TRBJ2-7, so the J assignment may be wrong. This CDR3 is 13 amino acids long. Germline loops: CDR1 MNHEY, CDR2 SVGAGI. The CDR3 DNA reads as TGTGCCACTAAGGGCAGGGATGCCTACGAGCAGTACTTC. It yields the protein CATKGRDAYEQYF.

V usage is TRBV7-2 and J usage is TRBJ2-5, with 9 nucleotides matching TRBD1. Germline V lookup: CDR1 SGHTA, CDR2 FQGNSA. V lost 4 bases, J lost 4 bases, and 4 bases stayed unmatched. This CDR3 is built from 14 residues. CDR3 coding DNA: TGTGCCAGCAGCTCGACAGGGGGACGAGAGACCCAGTACTTC. It translates to CASSSTGGRETQYF.

J is TRBJ1-6 and V is TRBV4-1; possible D gene TRBD1, 6 bases. Deletions cut 5 bases from V and 6 bases from J, with 17 bases between. The CDR3 loop spans 16 amino acids. Germline V gives CDR1 MGHRA, CDR2 YSYEKL. CDR3 DNA sequence: TGCGCCAGCAGCATCCAGACAGGCCTCCCTAATTCACCCCTCCACTTT. The encoded protein is CASSIQTGLPNSPLHF.

The chain combines TRBV30 with TRBJ1-2; TRBD1 agrees at 11 bases. This CDR3 is built from 15 residues. V gave up 3 bases and J gave up 5 bases; unmatched junction bases: 8. The V gene's germline CDR1 is GTSNPN and CDR2 SVGIG (reference sequence). The CDR3 DNA is TGTGCCTGGAGCCCTCGGACAGGGGGCCCTTATGGCTACACCTTC. Its translation: CAWSPRTGGPYGYTF.

This rearrangement joins TRBV28 to TRBJ1-1; D not resolved. CDR1 and CDR2 (germline): MDHEN, SYDVKM. V lost 5 bases and J lost 4, with 20 bases in between. This CDR3 has 16 residues. The chain's CDR3 is CASSPTGRVRRTEAFF. CDR3 DNA: TGTGCCAGCAGTCCCACGGGAAGGGTACGACGCACTGAAGCTTTCTTT. Complete variable domain (other parts from reference TRBV28 and TRBJ1-1): DVKVTQSSRYLVKRTGEKVFLECVQDMDHENMFWYRQDPGLGLRLIYFSYDVKMKEKGDIPEGYSVSREKKERFSLILESASTNQTSMYLCASSPTGRVRRTEAFFGQGTRLTVV.

This clone was observed a few times. Other DNA sequences in the same sample also yield this CDR3. The J gene is TRBJ1-2, the V gene TRBV9; D is unclear. This CDR3 region has 13 residues. Germline-derived CDR1 and CDR2 are SGDLS and YYNGEE. Trimming left V 0 bases short and J 1 base short, with 4 bases between. The CDR3 is CASSVDRNYGYTF. The CDR3 coding sequence is TGTGCCAGCAGCGTAGACCGTAACTATGGCTACACCTTC.